The present T cell receptor beta chain was sequenced within a study of cytomegalovirus exposure and HLA in healthy donors. PCR involved 60 Vbeta and 13 Jbeta primers. Data came from immunoSEQ multiplex PCR; TCRdb stores just in-frame clones and leaves some out. The sample comprises some 160,000 clones, about 64% of which are singletons, and about 4.1% rests with the top ten. CDR1 SEHNR and CDR2 FQNEAQ come from the germline V gene (reference sequence). The CDR3 is 16 amino acids. Trimming cost V 5 bases and J 4 bases; bases outside gene matches: 10. V is TRBV7-9 and J is TRBJ1-1; 10 nucleotides line up with TRBD1. This clonotype originated in a man aged 55 to 69 in good health and CMV-seronegative. Sequencing input: PBMCs. CDR3 in amino acids: CASSPEGQGWSTEAFF. The CDR3 DNA sequence: TGTGCCAGCAGCCCAGAGGGACAGGGGTGGAGCACTGAAGCTTTCTTT.